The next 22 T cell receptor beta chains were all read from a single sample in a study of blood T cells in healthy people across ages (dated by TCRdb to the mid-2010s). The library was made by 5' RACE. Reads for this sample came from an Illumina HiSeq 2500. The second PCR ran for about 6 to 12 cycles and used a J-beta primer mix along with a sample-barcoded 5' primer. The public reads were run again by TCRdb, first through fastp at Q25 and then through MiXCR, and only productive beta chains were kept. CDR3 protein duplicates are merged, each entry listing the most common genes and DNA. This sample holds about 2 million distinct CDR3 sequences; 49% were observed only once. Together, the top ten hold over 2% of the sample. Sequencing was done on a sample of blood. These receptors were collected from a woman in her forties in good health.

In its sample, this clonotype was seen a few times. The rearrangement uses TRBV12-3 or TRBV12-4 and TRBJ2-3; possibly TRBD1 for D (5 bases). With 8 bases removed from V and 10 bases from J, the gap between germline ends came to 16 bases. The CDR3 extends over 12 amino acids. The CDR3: CASGLQGSAQYF. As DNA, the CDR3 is TGTGCCAGCGGCCTCCAGGGTTCTGCGCAGTATTTT.

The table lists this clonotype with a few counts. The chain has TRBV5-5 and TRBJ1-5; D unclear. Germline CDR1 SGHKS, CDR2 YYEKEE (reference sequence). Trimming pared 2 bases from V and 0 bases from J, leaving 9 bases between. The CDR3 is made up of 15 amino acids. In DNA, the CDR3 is TGTGCCAGCAGCTTAAGGCAGGATAGCAATCAGCCCCAGCATTTT. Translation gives CASSLRQDSNQPQHF.

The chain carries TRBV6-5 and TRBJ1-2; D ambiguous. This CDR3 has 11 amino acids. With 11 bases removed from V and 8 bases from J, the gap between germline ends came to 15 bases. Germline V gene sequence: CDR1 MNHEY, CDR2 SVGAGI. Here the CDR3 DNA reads TGTGCCGGGGAAGGGCTAAAGGGCTACACCTTC. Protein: CAGEGLKGYTF.

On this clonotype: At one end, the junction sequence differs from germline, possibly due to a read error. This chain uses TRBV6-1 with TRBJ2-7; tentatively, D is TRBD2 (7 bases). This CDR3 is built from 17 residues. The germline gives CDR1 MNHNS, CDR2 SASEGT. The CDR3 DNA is TGCGCCAGCAGTGACGGGAGGACAGTACCGTTCTCCTACGAGCAGTACTTC. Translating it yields CASSDGRTVPFSYEQYF.

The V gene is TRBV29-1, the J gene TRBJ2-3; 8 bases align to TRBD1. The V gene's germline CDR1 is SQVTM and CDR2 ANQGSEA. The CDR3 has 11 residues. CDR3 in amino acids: CAGQVTDTQYF. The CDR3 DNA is TGCGCGGGACAGGTCACAGATACGCAGTATTTT.

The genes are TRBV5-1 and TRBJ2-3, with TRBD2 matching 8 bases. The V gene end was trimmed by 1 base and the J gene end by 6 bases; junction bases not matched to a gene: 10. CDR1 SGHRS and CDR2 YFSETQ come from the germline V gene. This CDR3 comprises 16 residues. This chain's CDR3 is CASSLRIGGASDTQYF. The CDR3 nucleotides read TGCGCCAGCAGCTTGCGAATCGGGGGGGCGTCTGATACGCAGTATTTT. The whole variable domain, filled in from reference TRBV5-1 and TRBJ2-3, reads KAGVTQTPRYLIKTRGQQVTLSCSPISGHRSVSWYQQTPGQGLQFLFEYFSETQRNKGNFPGRFSGRQFSNSRSEMNVSTLELGDSALYLCASSLRIGGASDTQYFGPGTRLTVL.

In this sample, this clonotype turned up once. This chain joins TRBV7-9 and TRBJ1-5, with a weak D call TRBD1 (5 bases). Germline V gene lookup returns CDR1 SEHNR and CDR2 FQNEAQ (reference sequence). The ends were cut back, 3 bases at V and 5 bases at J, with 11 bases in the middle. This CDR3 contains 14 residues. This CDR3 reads CASSFKGRDQPQHF. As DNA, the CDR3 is TGTGCCAGCAGCTTTAAGGGGCGCGATCAGCCCCAGCATTTT. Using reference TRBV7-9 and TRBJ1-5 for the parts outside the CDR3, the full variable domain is DTGVSQNPRHKITKRGQNVTFRCDPISEHNRLYWYRQTLGQGPEFLTYFQNEAQLEKSRLLSDRFSAERPKGSFSTLEIQRTEQGDSAMYLCASSFKGRDQPQHFGDGTRLSIL.

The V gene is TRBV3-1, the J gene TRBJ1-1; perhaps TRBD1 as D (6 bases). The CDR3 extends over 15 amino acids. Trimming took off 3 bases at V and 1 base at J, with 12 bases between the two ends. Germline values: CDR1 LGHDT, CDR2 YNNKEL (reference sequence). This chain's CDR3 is CASSQRGRGNTEAFF. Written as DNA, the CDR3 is TGTGCCAGCAGCCAGCGCGGCAGGGGGAACACTGAAGCTTTCTTT.

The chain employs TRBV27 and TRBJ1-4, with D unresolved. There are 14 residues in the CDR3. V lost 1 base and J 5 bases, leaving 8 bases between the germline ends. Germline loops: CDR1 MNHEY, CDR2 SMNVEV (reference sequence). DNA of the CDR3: TGTGCCAGCAGTTTATTCAGAGCGAATGAAAAACTGTTTTTT. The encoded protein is CASSLFRANEKLFF.

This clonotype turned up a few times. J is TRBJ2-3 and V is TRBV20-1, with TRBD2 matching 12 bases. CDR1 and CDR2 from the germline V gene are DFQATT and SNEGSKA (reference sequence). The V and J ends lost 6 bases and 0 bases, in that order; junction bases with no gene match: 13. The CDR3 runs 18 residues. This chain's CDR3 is CSAIGLAGIKMSTDTQYF. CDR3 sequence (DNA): TGCAGTGCCATAGGACTAGCGGGGATTAAAATGAGCACAGATACGCAGTATTTT.

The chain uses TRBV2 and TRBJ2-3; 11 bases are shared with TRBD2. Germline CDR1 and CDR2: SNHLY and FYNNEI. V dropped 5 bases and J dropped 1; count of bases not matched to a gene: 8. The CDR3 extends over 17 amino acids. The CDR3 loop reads CASSSSGGRLRTDTQYF. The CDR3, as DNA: TGTGCCAGCAGTTCTAGCGGGGGGCGGCTTCGCACAGATACGCAGTATTTT. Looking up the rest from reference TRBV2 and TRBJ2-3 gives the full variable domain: EPEVTQTPSHQVTQMGQEVILRCVPISNHLYFYWYRQILGQKVEFLVSFYNNEISEKSEIFDDQFSVERPDGSNFTLKIRSTKLEDSAMYFCASSSSGGRLRTDTQYFGPGTRLTVL.

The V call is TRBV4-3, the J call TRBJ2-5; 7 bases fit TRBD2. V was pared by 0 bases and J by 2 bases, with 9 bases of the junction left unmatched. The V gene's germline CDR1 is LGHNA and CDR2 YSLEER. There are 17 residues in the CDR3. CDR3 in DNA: TGCGCCAGCAGCCAAGATCTACCGGGGGGACTACAAGAGACCCAGTACTTC. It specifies CASSQDLPGGLQETQYF.

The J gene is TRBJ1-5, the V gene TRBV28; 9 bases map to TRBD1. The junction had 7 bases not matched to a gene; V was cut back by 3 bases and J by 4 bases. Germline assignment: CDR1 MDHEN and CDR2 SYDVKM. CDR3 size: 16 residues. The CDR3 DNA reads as TGTGCCAGCAGTTTGTGGTCCGGGACAGGGAATCAGCCCCAGCATTTT. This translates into CASSLWSGTGNQPQHF.

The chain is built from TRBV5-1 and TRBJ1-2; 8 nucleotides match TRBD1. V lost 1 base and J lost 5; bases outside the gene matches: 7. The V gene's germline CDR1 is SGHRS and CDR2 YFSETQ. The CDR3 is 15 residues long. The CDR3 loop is CASSLSGTGLYGYTF. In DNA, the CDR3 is TGCGCCAGCAGCTTGTCCGGGACAGGCCTATATGGCTACACCTTC.

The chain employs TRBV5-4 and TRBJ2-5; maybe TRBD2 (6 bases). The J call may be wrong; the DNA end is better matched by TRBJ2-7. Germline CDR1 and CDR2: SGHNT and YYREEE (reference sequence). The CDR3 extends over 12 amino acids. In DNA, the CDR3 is TGTGCCAGCAGCCGGGACGGGGGCGAGCAGTACTTC. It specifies CASSRDGGEQYF.

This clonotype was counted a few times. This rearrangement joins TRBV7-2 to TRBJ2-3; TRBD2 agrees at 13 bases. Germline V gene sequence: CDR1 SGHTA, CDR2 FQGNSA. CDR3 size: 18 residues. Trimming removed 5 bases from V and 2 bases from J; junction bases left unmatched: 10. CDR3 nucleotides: TGTGCCAGCAGCCCGCACCCCACTAGCGGGGGGGCCACAGATACGCAGTATTTT. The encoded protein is CASSPHPTSGGATDTQYF.

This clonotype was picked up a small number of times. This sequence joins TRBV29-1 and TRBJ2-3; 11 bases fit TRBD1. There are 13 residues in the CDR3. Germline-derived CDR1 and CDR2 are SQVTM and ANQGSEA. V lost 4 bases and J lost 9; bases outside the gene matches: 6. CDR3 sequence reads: CSVVRDRGATQYF. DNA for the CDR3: TGCAGCGTTGTCCGGGACAGGGGGGCGACGCAGTATTTT.

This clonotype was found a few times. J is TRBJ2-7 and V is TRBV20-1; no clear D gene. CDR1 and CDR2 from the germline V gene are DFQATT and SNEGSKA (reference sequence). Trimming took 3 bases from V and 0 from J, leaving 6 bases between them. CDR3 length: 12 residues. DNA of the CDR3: TGCAGTGCTAGCGAGAACTCCTACGAGCAGTACTTC. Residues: CSASENSYEQYF.

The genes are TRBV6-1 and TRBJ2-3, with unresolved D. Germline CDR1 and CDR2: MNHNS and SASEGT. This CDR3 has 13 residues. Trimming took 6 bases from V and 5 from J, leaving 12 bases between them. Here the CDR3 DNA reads TGTGCCAGCAGGTCGGGTGACGGAGATACGCAGTATTTT. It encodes CASRSGDGDTQYF.

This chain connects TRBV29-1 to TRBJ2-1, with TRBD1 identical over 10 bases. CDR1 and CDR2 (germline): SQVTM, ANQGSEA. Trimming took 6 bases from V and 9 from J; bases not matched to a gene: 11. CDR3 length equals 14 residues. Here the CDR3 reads CSVTTGGLGLEQFF. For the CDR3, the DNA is TGCAGCGTGACGACAGGGGGCCTAGGGCTTGAGCAGTTCTTC.

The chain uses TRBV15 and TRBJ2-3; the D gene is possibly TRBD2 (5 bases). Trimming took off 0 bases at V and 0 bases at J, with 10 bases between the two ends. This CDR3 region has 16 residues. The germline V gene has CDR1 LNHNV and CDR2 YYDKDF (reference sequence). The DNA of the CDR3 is TGTGCCACCAGCAGAGATTATCCGGGGAGCACAGATACGCAGTATTTT. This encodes CATSRDYPGSTDTQYF. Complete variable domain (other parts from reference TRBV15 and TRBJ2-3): DAMVIQNPRYQVTQFGKPVTLSCSQTLNHNVMYWYQQKSSQAPKLLFHYYDKDFNNEADTPDNFQSRRPNTSFCFLDIRSPGLGDTAMYLCATSRDYPGSTDTQYFGPGTRLTVL.

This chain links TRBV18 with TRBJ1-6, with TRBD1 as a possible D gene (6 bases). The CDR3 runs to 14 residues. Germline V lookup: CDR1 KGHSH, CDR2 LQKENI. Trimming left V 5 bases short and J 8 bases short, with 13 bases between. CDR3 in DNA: TGTGCCAGCTCATTACAGGGTACCGATTCACCCCTCCACTTT. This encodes CASSLQGTDSPLHF.